This TCR beta chain derives from a study of OX40 agonist ivuxolimab in advanced cancers. Study overall: Averaging approximately 60 years in age, with a range of 23 to 79, the cohort was around 87% male.

This CDR3 region has 15 residues. Germline assignment: CDR1 KGHSH and CDR2 LQKENI. Trimming removed 5 bases at V and 0 bases at J, with 11 bases between. TCRdb's copy holds only in-frame clones and misses some; the assay was immunoSEQ multiplex PCR. Of 56,000 or so clones in the sample, about four fifths were seen once. The sequence came from an adult with an advanced solid tumor such as melanoma, head and neck, liver or kidney cancer. The source was CD4+ or CD8+ T cells sorted from blood, collected in a trial of the OX40 agonist ivuxolimab. The chain uses TRBV18 and TRBJ1-5, with no clear D. The CDR3 sequence is CASSSGVNSNQPQHF. For the CDR3, the DNA is TGTGCCAGCTCATCCGGGGTTAATAGCAATCAGCCCCAGCATTTT.